The 10 T cell receptor beta chains given below trace back to one sample, sequenced in a study of cytomegalovirus exposure and HLA in healthy donors. The primer mix had 60 Vbeta and 13 Jbeta primers. TCRdb's table, derived via immunoSEQ multiplex PCR, lists solely in-frame clones and lacks some. This table holds under 200,000 clones, about 80% found once. The specimen sequenced was PBMCs. The receptors were gathered from a man in his 60s in good health and CMV-seronegative.

This chain uses TRBV7-9 with TRBJ2-3; 8 nucleotides match TRBD2. The CDR3 runs to 14 residues. V shed 8 bases and J 2 bases; nucleotides not matched to a gene: 6. Germline assignment: CDR1 SEHNR and CDR2 FQNEAQ (reference sequence). The chain's CDR3 is CASAPGGATDTQYF. Written as DNA, the CDR3 is TGTGCCAGCGCTCCCGGGGGGGCCACAGATACGCAGTATTTT.

V is TRBV28 and J is TRBJ2-7, with 9 nucleotides matching TRBD2. The CDR3 totals 14 residues. CDR1 MDHEN and CDR2 SYDVKM come from the germline V gene. The J segment lost 2 bases and the V segment lost 2 bases, leaving 1 base of the junction unmatched. The CDR3 DNA reads as TGTGCCAGCAGTTTAAGCGGGAGGCCCTACGAGCAGTACTTC. Its protein is CASSLSGRPYEQYF.

This clone was seen more than once but under ten times. The CDR3 is CATSRVVGASGNTIYF. The DNA of the CDR3 is TGTGCCACCAGCAGAGTAGTTGGGGCCTCTGGAAACACCATATATTTT. The V and J genes are TRBV15 and TRBJ1-3, with D possibly matching TRBD1 (5 bases). V lost 1 base and J 0 bases, leaving 10 bases between the germline ends. The CDR3 has 16 amino acids. The germline V gene encodes CDR1 LNHNV and CDR2 YYDKDF (reference sequence). Full variable domain (missing parts from reference TRBV15 and TRBJ1-3): DAMVIQNPRYQVTQFGKPVTLSCSQTLNHNVMYWYQQKSSQAPKLLFHYYDKDFNNEADTPDNFQSRRPNTSFCFLDIRSPGLGDTAMYLCATSRVVGASGNTIYFGEGSWLTVV.

This rearrangement joins TRBV2 to TRBJ2-3; 10 bases align to TRBD2. The J segment lost 2 bases and the V segment lost 4 bases, leaving 6 bases of the junction unmatched. From germline, CDR1 is SNHLY and CDR2 FYNNEI. The length of the CDR3 is 16 residues. CDR3 loop: CASSAPGLANTDTQYF. CDR3 bases: TGTGCCAGCAGTGCCCCGGGACTAGCGAACACAGATACGCAGTATTTT.

V and J are TRBV4-1 and TRBJ2-1, with unresolved D. Germline values: CDR1 MGHRA, CDR2 YSYEKL. V gave up 4 bases and J gave up 0 bases, with 16 bases separating them. CDR3 length: 17 residues. The CDR3 DNA is TGCGCCAGCAGCCTCTTCACCGGATCTAGCTCCTACAATGAGCAGTTCTTC. Translated, it gives CASSLFTGSSSYNEQFF.

The CDR3 DNA sequence: TGTGCCAGCAGCTTAGCAGCTTCGAGTCTTGAAGCTTTCTTT. It specifies CASSLAASSLEAFF. The chain couples TRBV7-9 to TRBJ1-1, with D hard to call. This CDR3 contains 14 residues. Trimming cost V 0 bases and J 7 bases, with 12 bases left between them. Germline V gene lookup returns CDR1 SEHNR and CDR2 FQNEAQ (reference sequence).

This clone was counted once. The gene calls are TRBV6-1 and TRBJ1-3; no clear D. CDR1 is MNHNS and CDR2 is SASEGT in the germline V gene. The CDR3 extends over 14 amino acids. V lost 6 bases and J lost 0, with 9 bases in between. The CDR3 coding sequence is TGTGCCAGCAGGGCTTCAGGCTCTGGAAACACCATATATTTT. Its protein is CASRASGSGNTIYF.

The count of this clone is one. The rearrangement joins TRBV5-1 to TRBJ2-5; 9 nucleotides match TRBD1. This CDR3 is built from 14 residues. Germline V gives CDR1 SGHRS, CDR2 YFSETQ. The trim removed 4 bases at V and 3 bases at J, leaving 4 bases unmatched. The DNA for the CDR3 is TGCGCCAGCAGCACCGGGACAGGGAAAGAGACCCAGTACTTC. It encodes CASSTGTGKETQYF. The entire variable domain, with the rest obtained from reference TRBV5-1 and TRBJ2-5, is as follows: KAGVTQTPRYLIKTRGQQVTLSCSPISGHRSVSWYQQTPGQGLQFLFEYFSETQRNKGNFPGRFSGRQFSNSRSEMNVSTLELGDSALYLCASSTGTGKETQYFGPGTRLLVL.

V gene TRBV19 combines with J gene TRBJ2-7; TRBD1 is a possible D gene (6 bases). Germline-derived CDR1 and CDR2 are LNHDA and SQIVND (reference sequence). The CDR3 loop spans 17 amino acids. V shed 6 bases and J shed 0 bases, with 21 bases lying between them. CDR3 nucleotides: TGTGCCAGTAGACCTTCCCCGACCGACAGGCTCTCCTACGAGCAGTACTTC. It codes for CASRPSPTDRLSYEQYF.

The genes are TRBV2 and TRBJ1-3, with 9 bases lining up with TRBD1. Trimming at V came to 3 bases and at J to 9 bases, leaving 3 bases not matched to a gene. The CDR3 totals 13 residues. CDR1 and CDR2 (germline): SNHLY, FYNNEI. The CDR3, as DNA: TGTGCCAGCAGTGATGGGACAGGGAGCACCATATATTTT. This codes for CASSDGTGSTIYF.